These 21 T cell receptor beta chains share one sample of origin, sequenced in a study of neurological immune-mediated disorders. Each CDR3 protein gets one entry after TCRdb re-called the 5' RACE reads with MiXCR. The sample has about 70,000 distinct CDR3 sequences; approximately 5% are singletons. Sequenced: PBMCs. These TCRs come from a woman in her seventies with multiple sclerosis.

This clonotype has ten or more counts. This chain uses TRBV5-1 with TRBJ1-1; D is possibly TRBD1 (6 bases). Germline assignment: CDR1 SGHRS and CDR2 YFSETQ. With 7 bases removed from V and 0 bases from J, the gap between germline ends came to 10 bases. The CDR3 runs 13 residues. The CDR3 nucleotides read TGCGCCAGCTCTAGGACAGTGAACACTGAAGCTTTCTTT. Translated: CASSRTVNTEAFF.

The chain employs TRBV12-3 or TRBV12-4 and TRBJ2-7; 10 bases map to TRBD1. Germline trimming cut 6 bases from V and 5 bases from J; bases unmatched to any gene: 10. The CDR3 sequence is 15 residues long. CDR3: CASRLAGTGEHEQYF. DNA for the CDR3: TGTGCCAGCAGACTCGCCGGGACAGGGGAGCACGAGCAGTACTTC.

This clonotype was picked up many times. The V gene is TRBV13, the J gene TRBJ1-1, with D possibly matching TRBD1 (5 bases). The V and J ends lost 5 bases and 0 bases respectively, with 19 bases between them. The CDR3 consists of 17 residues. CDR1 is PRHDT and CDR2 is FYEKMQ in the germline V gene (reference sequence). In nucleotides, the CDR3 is TGTGCCAGCAGCCCTACCCGACAGACCTACATGAACACTGAAGCTTTCTTT. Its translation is CASSPTRQTYMNTEAFF.

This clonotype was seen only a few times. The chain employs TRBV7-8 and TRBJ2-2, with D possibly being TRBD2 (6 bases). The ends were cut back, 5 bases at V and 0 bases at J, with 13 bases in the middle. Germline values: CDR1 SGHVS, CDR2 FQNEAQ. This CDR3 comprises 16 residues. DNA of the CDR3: TGTGCCAGCAGCCCAGCTTGGGGGGCGAACACCGGGGAGCTGTTTTTT. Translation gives CASSPAWGANTGELFF.

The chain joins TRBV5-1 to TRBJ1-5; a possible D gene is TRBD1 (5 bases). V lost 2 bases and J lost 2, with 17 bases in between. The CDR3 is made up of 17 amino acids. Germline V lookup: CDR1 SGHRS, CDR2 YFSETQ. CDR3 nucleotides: TGCGCCAGCAGCTTAGGACGGACACCTAGGGGCAATCAGCCCCAGCATTTT. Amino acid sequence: CASSLGRTPRGNQPQHF.

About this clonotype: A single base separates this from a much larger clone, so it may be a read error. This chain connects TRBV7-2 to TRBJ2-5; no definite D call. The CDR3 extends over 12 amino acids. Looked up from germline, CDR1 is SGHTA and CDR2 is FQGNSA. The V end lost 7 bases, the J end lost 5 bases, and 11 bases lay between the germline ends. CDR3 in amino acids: CASIPLGETQYF. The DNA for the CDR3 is TGTGCCAGCATCCCCCTAGGGGAGACCCAGTACTTC.

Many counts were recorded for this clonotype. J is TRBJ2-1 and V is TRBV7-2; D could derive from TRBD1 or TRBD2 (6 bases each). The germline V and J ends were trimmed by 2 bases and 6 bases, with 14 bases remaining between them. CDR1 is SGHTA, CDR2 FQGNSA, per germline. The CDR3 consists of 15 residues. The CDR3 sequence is CASSLSRGQGNEQFF. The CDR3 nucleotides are TGTGCCAGCAGCTTATCCCGGGGGCAAGGCAATGAGCAGTTCTTC.

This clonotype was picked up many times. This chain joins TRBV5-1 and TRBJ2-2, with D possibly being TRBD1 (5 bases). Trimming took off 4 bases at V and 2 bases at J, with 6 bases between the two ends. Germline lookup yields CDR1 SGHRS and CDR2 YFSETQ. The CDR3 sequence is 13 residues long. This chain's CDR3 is CASSRGNTGELFF. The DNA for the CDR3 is TGCGCCAGCAGCAGGGGAAACACCGGGGAGCTGTTTTTT.

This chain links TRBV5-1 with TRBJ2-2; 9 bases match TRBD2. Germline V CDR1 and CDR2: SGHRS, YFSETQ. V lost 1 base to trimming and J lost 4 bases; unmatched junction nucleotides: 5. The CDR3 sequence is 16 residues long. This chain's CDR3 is CASSLIAGVRTGELFF. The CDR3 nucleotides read TGCGCCAGCAGCTTGATAGCGGGAGTACGCACCGGGGAGCTGTTTTTT.

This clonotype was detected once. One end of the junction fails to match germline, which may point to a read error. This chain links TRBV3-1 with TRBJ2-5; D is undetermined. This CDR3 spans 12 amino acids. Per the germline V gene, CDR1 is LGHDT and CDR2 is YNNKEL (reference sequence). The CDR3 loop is CDSSKDGETQYF. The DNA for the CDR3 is TGTGACAGCAGCAAAGATGGCGAGACCCAGTACTTC.

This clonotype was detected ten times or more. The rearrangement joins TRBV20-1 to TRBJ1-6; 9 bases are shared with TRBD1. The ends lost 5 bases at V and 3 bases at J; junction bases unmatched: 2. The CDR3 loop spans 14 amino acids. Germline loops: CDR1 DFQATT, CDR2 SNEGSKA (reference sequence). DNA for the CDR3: TGCAGTGCTCGGGACAGGGACTATAATTCACCCCTCCACTTT. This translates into CSARDRDYNSPLHF.

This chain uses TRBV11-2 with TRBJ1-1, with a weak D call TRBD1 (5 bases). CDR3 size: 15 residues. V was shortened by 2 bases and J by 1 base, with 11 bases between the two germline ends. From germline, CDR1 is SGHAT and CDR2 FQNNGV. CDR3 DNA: TGTGCCAGCAGCTTACCAGGGTTGGAGAACACTGAAGCTTTCTTT. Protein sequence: CASSLPGLENTEAFF.

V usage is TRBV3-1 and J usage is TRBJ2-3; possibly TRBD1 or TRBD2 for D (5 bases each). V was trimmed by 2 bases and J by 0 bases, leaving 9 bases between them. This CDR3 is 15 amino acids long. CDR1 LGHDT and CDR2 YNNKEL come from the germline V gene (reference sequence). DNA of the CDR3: TGTGCCAGCAGCCAAAGGGGACCTAGCACAGATACGCAGTATTTT. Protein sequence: CASSQRGPSTDTQYF.

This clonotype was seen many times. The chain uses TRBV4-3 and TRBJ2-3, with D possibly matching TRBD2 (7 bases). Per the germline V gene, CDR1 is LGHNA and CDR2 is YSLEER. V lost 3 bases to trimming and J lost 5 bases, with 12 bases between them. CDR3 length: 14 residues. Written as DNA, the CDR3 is TGCGCCAGCAGCCAGCCGGGGGGCCAAGATACGCAGTATTTT. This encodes CASSQPGGQDTQYF.

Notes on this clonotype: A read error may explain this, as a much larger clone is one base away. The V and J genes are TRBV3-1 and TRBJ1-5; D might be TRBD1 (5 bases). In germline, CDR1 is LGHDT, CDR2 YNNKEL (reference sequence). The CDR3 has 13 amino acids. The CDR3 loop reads CASSREGNQPQNF. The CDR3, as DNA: TGTGCCAGCAGCAGGGAGGGGAATCAGCCCCAGAATTTT.

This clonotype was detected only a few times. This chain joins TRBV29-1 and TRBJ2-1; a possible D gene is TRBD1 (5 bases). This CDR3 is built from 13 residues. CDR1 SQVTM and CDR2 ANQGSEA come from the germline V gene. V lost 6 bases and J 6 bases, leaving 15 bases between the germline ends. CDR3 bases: TGCAGCGTGAGAGGTCAGGGTGGCAATGAGCAGTTCTTC. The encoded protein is CSVRGQGGNEQFF.

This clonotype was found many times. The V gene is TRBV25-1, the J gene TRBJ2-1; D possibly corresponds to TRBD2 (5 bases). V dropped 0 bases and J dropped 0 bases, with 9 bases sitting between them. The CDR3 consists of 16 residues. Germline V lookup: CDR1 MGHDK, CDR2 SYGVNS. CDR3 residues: CASSEYFRGSYNEQFF. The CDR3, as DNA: TGTGCCAGCAGTGAATATTTTCGGGGCTCCTACAATGAGCAGTTCTTC.

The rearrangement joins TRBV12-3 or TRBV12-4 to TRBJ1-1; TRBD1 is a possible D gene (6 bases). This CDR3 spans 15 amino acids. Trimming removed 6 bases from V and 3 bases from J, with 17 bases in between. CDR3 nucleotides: TGTGCCAGCAGCCCAGATACAGGGTTGTACACTGAAGCTTTCTTT. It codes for CASSPDTGLYTEAFF.

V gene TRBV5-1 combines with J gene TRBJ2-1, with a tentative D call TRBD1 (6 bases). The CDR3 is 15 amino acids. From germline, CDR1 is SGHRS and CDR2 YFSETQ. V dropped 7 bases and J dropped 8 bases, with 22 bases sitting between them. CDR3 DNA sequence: TGCGCCAGCCGGCCGGGATCCGTGGGGGCTGATGAGCAGTTCTTC. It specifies CASRPGSVGADEQFF.

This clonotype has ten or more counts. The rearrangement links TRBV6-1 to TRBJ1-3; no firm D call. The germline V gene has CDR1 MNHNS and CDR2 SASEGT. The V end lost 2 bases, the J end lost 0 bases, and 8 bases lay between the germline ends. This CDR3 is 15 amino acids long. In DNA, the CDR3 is TGTGCCAGCAGTGAAACTTACTACTCTGGAAACACCATATATTTT. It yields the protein CASSETYYSGNTIYF.

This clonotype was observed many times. The CDR3 DNA reads TGTGCCAGCAGCTTAGCGGACAGAATCTATGGCTACACCTTC. It codes for CASSLADRIYGYTF. The chain links TRBV7-2 to TRBJ1-2; perhaps TRBD1 as D (6 bases). CDR1 is SGHTA, CDR2 FQGNSA, per germline. The CDR3 has 14 residues. Trimming left V 0 bases short and J 4 bases short, with 9 bases between.